The 32 T cell receptor beta chains listed next were all sequenced from one sample in a study of cytomegalovirus exposure and HLA in healthy donors. Primers for the PCR totalled 60 Vbeta and 13 Jbeta. TCRdb's copy holds only in-frame clones and misses some; the assay was immunoSEQ multiplex PCR. Of tens of thousands of clones detected, roughly 80% appear once; the ten largest clones hold roughly a fifth. Sequences were obtained from PBMCs. These receptors all stem from a woman between 35 and 50 years old in good health and CMV-seropositive.

This chain connects TRBV4-2 to TRBJ2-1; 10 bases match TRBD2. This CDR3 has 19 residues. The V and J ends lost 1 base and 8 bases, in that order; junction bases with no gene match: 17. Germline lookup yields CDR1 LGHNA and CDR2 YNFKEQ. The CDR3 loop is CASSQVGGVAGGSLDEQFF. The CDR3, as DNA: TGTGCCAGCAGCCAAGTAGGTGGAGTAGCGGGGGGATCGTTGGATGAGCAGTTCTTC.

The V gene is TRBV2, the J gene TRBJ1-5, with 8 bases fitting TRBD1. Losses at the gene ends were 6 bases for V and 6 bases for J; bases not matched to a gene: 4. The CDR3 is made up of 13 amino acids. CDR1 SNHLY and CDR2 FYNNEI come from the germline V gene. The CDR3 DNA reads as TGTGCCAGCAGGGGACAGGTGGGTCAGCCCCAGCATTTT. This sequence encodes CASRGQVGQPQHF.

The V gene is TRBV28, the J gene TRBJ2-7; 11 bases match TRBD1. The CDR3 covers 15 residues. From germline, CDR1 is MDHEN and CDR2 SYDVKM. The J segment lost 6 bases and the V segment lost 4 bases, leaving 8 bases of the junction unmatched. This CDR3 reads CASSSPAGQGGEQYF. The DNA of the CDR3 is TGTGCCAGCAGTTCCCCAGCGGGACAGGGGGGCGAGCAGTACTTC.

The rearrangement uses TRBV18 and TRBJ2-1, with TRBD1 as a possible D gene (5 bases). V was shortened by 6 bases and J by 5 bases, with 11 bases between the two germline ends. The CDR3 is made up of 13 amino acids. Looked up from germline, CDR1 is KGHSH and CDR2 is LQKENI. In DNA form, the CDR3 reads TGTGCCAGCTCCATTAGCAGGGACAATGAGCAGTTCTTC. Translating it yields CASSISRDNEQFF.

The chain employs TRBV4-2 and TRBJ1-5; TRBD1 matches at 9 bases. J was trimmed by 5 bases and V by 5 bases; bases with no gene match: 13. This CDR3 is built from 17 residues. Germline V gene lookup returns CDR1 LGHNA and CDR2 YNFKEQ. The CDR3 spells CASSTVGGTGKDQPQHF. The CDR3, as DNA: TGTGCCAGCAGCACGGTTGGCGGGACAGGGAAAGATCAGCCCCAGCATTTT.

The chain employs TRBV10-3 and TRBJ2-7, with 11 bases fitting TRBD2. V lost 10 bases and J lost 0; bases outside the gene matches: 8. The CDR3 runs 15 residues. Per the germline V gene, CDR1 is ENHRY and CDR2 is SYGVKD. This chain's CDR3 is CATLAGALASYEQYF. The CDR3, as DNA: TGTGCCACACTAGCGGGAGCCCTTGCCTCCTACGAGCAGTACTTC.

The gene calls are TRBV30 and TRBJ1-5; 9 bases map to TRBD1. Trimming cost V 1 base and J 7 bases; bases outside gene matches: 8. Looked up from germline, CDR1 is GTSNPN and CDR2 is SVGIG (reference sequence). The CDR3 loop spans 15 amino acids. This CDR3 reads CAWSGQTGGVQPQHF. In DNA, the CDR3 is TGTGCCTGGAGTGGACAGACAGGGGGAGTACAGCCCCAGCATTTT. The entire variable domain, with the rest obtained from reference TRBV30 and TRBJ1-5, is as follows: SQTIHQWPATLVQPVGSPLSLECTVEGTSNPNLYWYRQAAGRGLQLLFYSVGIGQISSEVPQNLSASRPQDRQFILSSKKLLLSDSGFYLCAWSGQTGGVQPQHFGDGTRLSIL.

V is TRBV6-5 and J is TRBJ1-3; D may be TRBD1 (5 bases). Trimming pared 2 bases from V and 3 bases from J, leaving 8 bases between. The CDR3 length is 14 residues. Germline V gene lookup returns CDR1 MNHEY and CDR2 SVGAGI. This chain's CDR3 is CASSYGGDGNTIYF. The CDR3, as DNA: TGTGCCAGCAGTTACGGGGGGGATGGAAACACCATATATTTT.

This clone was seen a single time. The CDR3 nucleotides are TGTGCCAGCAGTGAAGGGACGGGACAGGCAAATCAGCCCCAGCATTTT. This codes for CASSEGTGQANQPQHF. V and J are TRBV6-1 and TRBJ1-5; TRBD1 aligns across 8 bases. The CDR3 length is 16 residues. Trimming cost V 1 base and J 4 bases; bases outside gene matches: 6. Germline V gene data show CDR1 as MNHNS and CDR2 as SASEGT.

The rearrangement links TRBV5-1 to TRBJ2-5; TRBD2 matches 7 bases. The CDR3 extends over 15 amino acids. After removal of 4 bases from V and 2 bases from J, the junction contained 8 bases not matched to a gene. Germline lookup yields CDR1 SGHRS and CDR2 YFSETQ. The CDR3 sequence is CASSPTSGVQETQYF. The CDR3, as DNA: TGCGCCAGCAGCCCCACCAGCGGGGTTCAAGAGACCCAGTACTTC. The complete variable domain, with remaining parts taken from reference TRBV5-1 and TRBJ2-5, reads KAGVTQTPRYLIKTRGQQVTLSCSPISGHRSVSWYQQTPGQGLQFLFEYFSETQRNKGNFPGRFSGRQFSNSRSEMNVSTLELGDSALYLCASSPTSGVQETQYFGPGTRLLVL.

The chain uses TRBV5-1 and TRBJ1-3; TRBD1 is a possible D gene (5 bases). Germline CDR1 SGHRS, CDR2 YFSETQ. V lost 1 base and J 3 bases, leaving 8 bases between the germline ends. The CDR3 extends over 14 amino acids. The CDR3 loop reads CASSLTGYGNTIYF. DNA for the CDR3: TGCGCCAGCAGCTTGACAGGATATGGAAACACCATATATTTT. Supplemented by reference TRBV5-1 and TRBJ1-3, the full variable domain reads KAGVTQTPRYLIKTRGQQVTLSCSPISGHRSVSWYQQTPGQGLQFLFEYFSETQRNKGNFPGRFSGRQFSNSRSEMNVSTLELGDSALYLCASSLTGYGNTIYFGEGSWLTVV.

The J gene is TRBJ1-1, the V gene TRBV30; TRBD1 is a possible D gene (5 bases). V lost 5 bases, J lost 7 bases, and 17 bases lay in between. CDR1 and CDR2 from the germline V gene are GTSNPN and SVGIG (reference sequence). The CDR3 has 13 amino acids. For the CDR3, the DNA is TGTGCCTGGGTAGGGGCTGAATCTAGTGAAGCTTTCTTT. Translated: CAWVGAESSEAFF.

J is TRBJ2-1 and V is TRBV10-3; 7 bases are shared with TRBD1. The CDR3 is made up of 11 amino acids. Germline values: CDR1 ENHRY, CDR2 SYGVKD. J lost 14 bases, V lost 6 bases, and 7 bases had no gene match. CDR3: CAISPGQQKFF. Written as DNA, the CDR3 is TGTGCCATCAGCCCGGGACAGCAAAAGTTCTTC.

This chain connects TRBV27 to TRBJ2-1, with D perhaps TRBD1 (6 bases). CDR1 and CDR2 (germline): MNHEY, SMNVEV (reference sequence). Trimming cost V 2 bases and J 0 bases, with 23 bases left between them. The length of the CDR3 is 20 residues. CDR3 loop: CASSLSGKQGSVSSYNEQFF. The DNA of the CDR3 is TGTGCCAGCAGTTTAAGTGGGAAGCAGGGGTCCGTAAGCTCCTACAATGAGCAGTTCTTC.

This clone was counted a few times. This rearrangement joins TRBV5-6 to TRBJ2-1, with a tentative D call TRBD1 (6 bases). Germline CDR1 SGHDT, CDR2 YYEEEE. The CDR3 runs to 17 residues. Trimming took 4 bases from V and 3 from J, leaving 20 bases between them. CDR3 coding DNA: TGTGCCAGCAGCCCGCGGACAGCCGCTTTTAACTACAATGAGCAGTTCTTC. Its protein product is CASSPRTAAFNYNEQFF.

This chain links TRBV7-9 with TRBJ1-2, with no clear D. Germline assignment: CDR1 SEHNR and CDR2 FQNEAQ (reference sequence). The CDR3 consists of 14 residues. Trimming stripped 5 bases from V and 5 bases from J, with 15 bases between. The CDR3 DNA is TGTGCCAGCAGCCCGGGTAGTAACGGGTATGGCTACACCTTC. Translation gives CASSPGSNGYGYTF.

The chain couples TRBV25-1 to TRBJ1-2; TRBD1 matches at 7 bases. The CDR3 length is 15 residues. V was clipped by 2 bases and J by 1 base; unmatched bases: 4. The germline V gene encodes CDR1 MGHDK and CDR2 SYGVNS. This CDR3 reads CASSEGTVFNYGYTF. The CDR3 DNA reads TGTGCCAGCAGTGAAGGGACAGTCTTTAACTATGGCTACACCTTC.

This chain connects TRBV2 to TRBJ2-7; D not certain. The CDR3 is 13 amino acids. Germline CDR1 is SNHLY and CDR2 is FYNNEI. The V and J ends lost 4 bases and 4 bases respectively, with 11 bases between them. In DNA, the CDR3 is TGTGCCAGCAGTGCGTCGGGTCAGTACGAGCAGTACTTC. Its protein is CASSASGQYEQYF.

This clone was counted a single time. V usage is TRBV29-1 and J usage is TRBJ1-1; TRBD1 agrees at 8 bases. Trimming removed 6 bases from V and 1 base from J; junction bases left unmatched: 7. The germline gives CDR1 SQVTM, CDR2 ANQGSEA. The CDR3 sequence is 14 residues long. The CDR3 loop reads CSVRTGNKNTEAFF. DNA of the CDR3: TGCAGCGTCAGGACAGGGAATAAGAACACTGAAGCTTTCTTT.

The sample holds a few counts of this clone. The rearrangement uses TRBV4-2 and TRBJ2-4, with 7 positions matching TRBD2. This CDR3 is built from 18 residues. V gave up 0 bases and J gave up 6 bases; unmatched junction bases: 14. CDR1 and CDR2 (germline): LGHNA, YNFKEQ. CDR3 residues: CASSQDTTDRREGNIQYF. The CDR3 DNA follows: TGTGCCAGCAGCCAAGATACGACCGATCGGAGGGAGGGAAACATTCAGTACTTC.

J is TRBJ1-2 and V is TRBV29-1; D is undetermined. CDR3 length equals 15 residues. The V end was cut by 5 bases, the J end by 3 bases, with 19 bases between. The germline V gene encodes CDR1 SQVTM and CDR2 ANQGSEA. The CDR3 coding sequence is TGCAGCGTTTCCCGAACTCTCCTTCGGGACTATGGCTACACCTTC. It yields the protein CSVSRTLLRDYGYTF.

V gene TRBV5-4 combines with J gene TRBJ2-1; 12 bases match TRBD2. This CDR3 contains 18 residues. Germline V gives CDR1 SGHNT, CDR2 YYREEE (reference sequence). V lost 2 bases and J lost 5; bases outside the gene matches: 11. CDR3 residues: CASSLIRLAGESDNEQFF. CDR3 nucleotides: TGTGCCAGCAGCTTAATTCGACTAGCGGGAGAGTCGGACAATGAGCAGTTCTTC.

This sequence joins TRBV20-1 and TRBJ1-2; D uncertain. The CDR3 spans 11 residues. Deletions cut 0 bases from V and 8 bases from J, with 7 bases between. Per germline, CDR1 DFQATT and CDR2 SNEGSKA (reference sequence). The DNA for the CDR3 is TGCAGTGCTAGAGACAATGGCGGCTACACCTTC. This gives the protein CSARDNGGYTF.

V gene TRBV14 combines with J gene TRBJ1-6; D unclear. CDR1 and CDR2 (germline): SGHDN, FVKESK. The CDR3 runs 15 residues. The ends were cut back, 4 bases at V and 4 bases at J, with 11 bases in the middle. The CDR3 DNA is TGTGCCAGCAGCCCCCTGGGCAGATATAATTCACCCCTCCACTTT. It yields the protein CASSPLGRYNSPLHF.

Remarks on this clone: The DNA is omitted, as the CDR3 cannot be located on it reliably, and the CDR3 follows TCRdb's listing. V usage is TRBV29-1 and J usage is TRBJ1-2. Inclusive of both ends, the CDR3 amounts to 13 amino acids. Germline values: CDR1 SQVTM, CDR2 ANQGSEA. The CDR3 is CSVSQVLDYGCTF.

The gene calls are TRBV13 and TRBJ2-1; D perhaps matches TRBD2 (6 bases). Germline values: CDR1 PRHDT, CDR2 FYEKMQ (reference sequence). With 0 bases removed from V and 8 bases from J, the gap between germline ends came to 17 bases. CDR3 length equals 16 residues. In nucleotides, the CDR3 is TGTGCCAGCAGCTTAGGGGCGGGAAGGAGTAGAGATGAGCAGTTCTTC. Residues: CASSLGAGRSRDEQFF.

The chain employs TRBV27 and TRBJ1-5; no definite D call. Germline CDR1 MNHEY, CDR2 SMNVEV (reference sequence). The CDR3 spans 15 residues. Between the trimmed V and J ends, which lost 2 bases and 6 bases, there was a span of 14 bases. The CDR3 nucleotides read TGTGCCAGCAGTTTACTCCCACCCGGCGGTCAGCCCCAGCATTTT. Translating it yields CASSLLPPGGQPQHF.

This clone showed up just once. The chain carries TRBV4-2 and TRBJ2-5, with D maybe TRBD2 (6 bases). Germline lookup yields CDR1 LGHNA and CDR2 YNFKEQ. This CDR3 region has 18 residues. The V end was cut by 0 bases, the J end by 4 bases, with 21 bases between. The CDR3 is CASSQDRAGPGLGETQYF. The CDR3 DNA is TGTGCCAGCAGCCAAGATAGGGCGGGGCCAGGCTTGGGAGAGACCCAGTACTTC.

V usage is TRBV7-9 and J usage is TRBJ2-7, with unresolved D. In germline, CDR1 is SEHNR, CDR2 FQNEAQ (reference sequence). Trimming took 1 base from V and 6 from J, leaving 10 bases between them. The CDR3 spans 13 residues. CDR3 loop: CASSLDRNSEQYF. CDR3 DNA sequence: TGTGCCAGCAGCTTAGACCGAAATAGCGAGCAGTACTTC.

The J gene is TRBJ2-7, the V gene TRBV6-5; 8 bases line up with TRBD2. CDR1 and CDR2 (germline): MNHEY, SVGAGI. There are 15 residues in the CDR3. V lost 2 bases to trimming and J lost 2 bases; unmatched junction nucleotides: 5. The DNA for the CDR3 is TGTGCCAGCAGTTACATGGCGGGAGGAACCTACGAGCAGTACTTC. Protein product: CASSYMAGGTYEQYF.

The genes are TRBV28 and TRBJ1-2; TRBD1 matches at 7 bases. Trimming at V came to 4 bases and at J to 5 bases, leaving 10 bases not matched to a gene. The germline V gene encodes CDR1 MDHEN and CDR2 SYDVKM. CDR3 length: 15 amino acids. In nucleotides, the CDR3 is TGTGCCAGCAGTTCAGGTGGCAGGGGGAGGTATGGCTACACCTTC. Its protein product is CASSSGGRGRYGYTF.

This clone was observed a few times. This chain links TRBV2 with TRBJ1-3, with a possible D match to TRBD1 (6 bases). Germline CDR1 reads SNHLY; CDR2 reads FYNNEI. The V end was cut by 5 bases, the J end by 10 bases, with 21 bases between. This CDR3 comprises 15 residues. The DNA of the CDR3 is TGTGCCAGCAGTTCCTCGCGGGGGGCATTCAAAACCATATATTTT. This translates into CASSSSRGAFKTIYF. Variable domain in full (rest from reference TRBV2 and TRBJ1-3): EPEVTQTPSHQVTQMGQEVILRCVPISNHLYFYWYRQILGQKVEFLVSFYNNEISEKSEIFDDQFSVERPDGSNFTLKIRSTKLEDSAMYFCASSSSRGAFKTIYFGEGSWLTVV.